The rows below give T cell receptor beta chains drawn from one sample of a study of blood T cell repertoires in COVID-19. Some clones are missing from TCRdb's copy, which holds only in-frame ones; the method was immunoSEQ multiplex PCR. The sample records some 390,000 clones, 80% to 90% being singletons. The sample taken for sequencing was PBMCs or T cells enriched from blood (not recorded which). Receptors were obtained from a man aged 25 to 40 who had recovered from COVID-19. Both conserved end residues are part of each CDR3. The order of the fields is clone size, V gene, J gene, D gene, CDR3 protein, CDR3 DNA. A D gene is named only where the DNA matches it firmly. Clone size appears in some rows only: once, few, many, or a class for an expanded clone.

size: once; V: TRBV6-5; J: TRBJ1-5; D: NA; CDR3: CTSRLNQPQHF; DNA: TGTACCAGCAGGCTAAATCAGCCCCAGCATTTT
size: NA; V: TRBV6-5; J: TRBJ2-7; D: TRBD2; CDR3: CASSYGLAGDEQYF; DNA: TGTGCCAGCAGTTACGGACTAGCGGGAGACGAGCAGTACTTC
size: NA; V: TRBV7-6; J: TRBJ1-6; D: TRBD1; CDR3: CASSSGTGPPLWNSPLHF; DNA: TGTGCCAGCAGCTCCGGGACAGGTCCCCCTTTGTGGAATTCACCCCTCCACTTT
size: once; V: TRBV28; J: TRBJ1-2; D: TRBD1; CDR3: CASITKDRVYGYTF; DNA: TGTGCCAGCATTACTAAGGACAGGGTCTATGGCTACACCTTC
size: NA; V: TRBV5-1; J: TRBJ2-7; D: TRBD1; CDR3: CASSLVTGQVPYEQYF; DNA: TGCGCCAGCAGCTTGGTGACGGGACAGGTCCCCTACGAGCAGTACTTC
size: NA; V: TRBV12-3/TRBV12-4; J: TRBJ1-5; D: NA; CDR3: CASSPGGNQPQHF; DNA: TGTGCCAGCAGCCCGGGGGGGAATCAGCCCCAGCATTTT
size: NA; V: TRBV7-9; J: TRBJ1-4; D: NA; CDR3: CASSAQGWANEKLFF; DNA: TGTGCCAGCAGCGCGCAGGGTTGGGCTAATGAAAAACTGTTTTTT
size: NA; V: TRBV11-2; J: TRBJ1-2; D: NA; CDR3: CASSSRTDYTANYGYTF; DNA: TGTGCCAGCAGCAGTCGGACTGACTACACAGCTAACTATGGCTACACCTTC
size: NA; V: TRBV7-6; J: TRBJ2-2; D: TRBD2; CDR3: CASSPGLAGDTGELFF; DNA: TGTGCCAGCAGCCCTGGACTAGCGGGAGACACCGGGGAGCTGTTTTTT
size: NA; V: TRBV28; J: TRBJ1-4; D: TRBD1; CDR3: CASSKGQALNEKLFF; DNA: TGTGCCAGCAGTAAAGGACAGGCCCTTAATGAAAAACTGTTTTTT
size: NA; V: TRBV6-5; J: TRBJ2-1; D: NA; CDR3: CASRAGLGSYNEQFF; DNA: TGTGCCAGCAGGGCGGGACTCGGCTCCTACAATGAGCAGTTCTTC
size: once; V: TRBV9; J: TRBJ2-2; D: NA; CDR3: CASSTRGTFNTGELFF; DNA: TGTGCCAGCAGCACTAGAGGGACATTTAACACCGGGGAGCTGTTTTTT
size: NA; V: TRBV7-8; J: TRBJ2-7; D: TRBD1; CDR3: CASSVGTGAFYEQYF; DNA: TGTGCCAGCAGCGTCGGGACAGGGGCCTTCTACGAGCAGTACTTC
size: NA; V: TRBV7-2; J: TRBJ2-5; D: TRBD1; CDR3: CASSSGTGEETQYF; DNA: TGTGCCAGCAGCTCAGGGACAGGGGAAGAGACCCAGTACTTC
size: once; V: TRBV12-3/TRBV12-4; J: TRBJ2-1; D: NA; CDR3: CASSSLLEQFF; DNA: TGTGCCAGCAGTTCTCTCCTTGAGCAGTTCTTC
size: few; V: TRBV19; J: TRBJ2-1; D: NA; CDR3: CASSTQNRAGVEQFF; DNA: TGTGCCAGTAGTACCCAAAACAGGGCTGGGGTCGAGCAGTTCTTC
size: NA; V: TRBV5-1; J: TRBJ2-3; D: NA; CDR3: CASSRTVSSTDTQYF; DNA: TGCGCCAGCAGCCGGACAGTTTCTAGCACAGATACGCAGTATTTT
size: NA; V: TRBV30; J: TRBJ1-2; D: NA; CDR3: CAWSDGANYGYTF; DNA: TGTGCCTGGAGTGATGGGGCGAACTATGGCTACACCTTC
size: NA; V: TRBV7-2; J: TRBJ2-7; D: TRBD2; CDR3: CASSSELAPWVYEQYF; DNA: TGTGCCAGCAGCTCGGAACTAGCGCCCTGGGTTTACGAGCAGTACTTC
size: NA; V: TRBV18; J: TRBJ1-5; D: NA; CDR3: CASSRGDGQPQHF; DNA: TGTGCCAGCTCACGGGGGGATGGGCAGCCCCAGCATTTT
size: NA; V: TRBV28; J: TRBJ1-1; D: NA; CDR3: CASSLLLREAFF; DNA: TGTGCCAGCAGTTTACTGCTCAGGGAAGCTTTCTTT
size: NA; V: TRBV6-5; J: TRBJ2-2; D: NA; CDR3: CASSQTNTGELFF; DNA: TGTGCCAGCAGTCAGACGAACACCGGGGAGCTGTTTTTT
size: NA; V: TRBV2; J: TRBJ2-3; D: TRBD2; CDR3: CASSRKGAGGADTQYF; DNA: TGTGCCAGCAGCCGAAAGGGCGCGGGAGGGGCAGATACGCAGTATTTT
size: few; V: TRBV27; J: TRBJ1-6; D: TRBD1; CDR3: CASSGQVVGSYNSPLHF; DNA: TGTGCCAGCTCGGGACAGGTGGTTGGCTCCTATAATTCACCCCTCCACTTT
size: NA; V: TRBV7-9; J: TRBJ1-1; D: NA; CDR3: CASSPKGVYEAFF; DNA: TGTGCCAGCAGCCCAAAGGGGGTATATGAAGCTTTCTTT
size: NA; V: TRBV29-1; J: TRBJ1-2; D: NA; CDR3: CSVDKAPSEGYTF; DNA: TGCAGCGTTGACAAGGCCCCTTCGGAGGGCTACACCTTC
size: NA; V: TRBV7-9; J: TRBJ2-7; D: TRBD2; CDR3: CASSLKSSGGVYEQYF; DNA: TGTGCCAGCAGCTTAAAATCTAGCGGGGGGGTATACGAGCAGTACTTC
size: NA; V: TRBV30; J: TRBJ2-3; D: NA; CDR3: CAWRAGLTQVDTQYF; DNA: TGTGCCTGGAGGGCGGGACTGACTCAGGTAGATACGCAGTATTTT
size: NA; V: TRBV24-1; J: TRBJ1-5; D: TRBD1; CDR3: CATSGTGADSNQPQHF; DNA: TGTGCCACCAGTGGGACAGGGGCTGACAGCAATCAGCCCCAGCATTTT
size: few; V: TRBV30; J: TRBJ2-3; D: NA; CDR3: CAWSVLVINTDTQYF; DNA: TGTGCCTGGAGTGTACTAGTAATTAACACAGATACGCAGTATTTT
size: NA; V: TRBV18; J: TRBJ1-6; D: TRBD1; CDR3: CASSPGQGNSPLHF; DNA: TGTGCCAGCTCACCGGGACAGGGAAACTCACCCCTCCACTTT